This T cell receptor (beta chain) derives from a study of CD4 T cells in relation to SARS-CoV-2 and coronaviruses. Assay: immunoSEQ multiplex PCR; the TCRdb copy retains only in-frame clones and omits some. The sample lists about 38,000 clones, over 70% occurring once. The CDR3 is 12 residues long. Trimming left V 4 bases short and J 2 bases short, with 3 bases between. Per the germline V gene, CDR1 is SQVTM and CDR2 is ANQGSEA. About this clone: Its antigen remains unknown.

The sample comprised memory CD4+ T cells from PBMCs, cultured in vitro. V gene TRBV29-1 combines with J gene TRBJ2-6; no clear D. The receptor comes from an adult with COVID-19. The DNA of the CDR3 is TGCAGCGTTGGGCCTGGGGCCAACGTCCTGACTTTC. It is translated as CSVGPGANVLTF.